The next 19 T cell receptor beta chains were all read from a single sample in a study of blood T cell repertoires in COVID-19. The protocol was immunoSEQ multiplex PCR, while the TCRdb copy is restricted to in-frame clones and leaves out a portion. Among about 270,000 clones listed, approximately 90% were seen once. The sequencing sample was made of PBMCs or T cells enriched from blood (not recorded which). The origin of the receptors is a man aged 40-50 years who had been exposed to COVID-19.

V gene TRBV30 combines with J gene TRBJ1-1; D may be TRBD1 (6 bases). V shed 4 bases and J shed 0 bases, with 15 bases lying between them. CDR1 is GTSNPN and CDR2 is SVGIG in the germline V gene (reference sequence). This CDR3 is 15 amino acids long. The CDR3 nucleotides read TGTGCCTGGATCGAGGGGGGGACGCTGAACACTGAAGCTTTCTTT. Its protein product is CAWIEGGTLNTEAFF.

The chain recombines TRBV7-2 with TRBJ1-1, with D maybe TRBD1 (5 bases). Germline assignment: CDR1 SGHTA and CDR2 FQGNSA. The CDR3 has 18 residues. The ends were cut back, 3 bases at V and 5 bases at J, with 25 bases in the middle. Written as DNA, the CDR3 is TGTGCCAGCAGCTTTAGTATGGGTCGGAGGGGTGGGGAAACTGAAGCTTTCTTT. Translated: CASSFSMGRRGGETEAFF.

The V call is TRBV28, the J call TRBJ1-4; 9 nucleotides line up with TRBD1. V was clipped by 5 bases and J by 5 bases; unmatched bases: 6. The germline V gene encodes CDR1 MDHEN and CDR2 SYDVKM. The CDR3 is 15 amino acids. The CDR3 DNA reads as TGTGCCAGCAGTGATGGGACAGGGAGGAATGAAAAACTGTTTTTT. Translated: CASSDGTGRNEKLFF. Filled out from reference TRBV28 and TRBJ1-4, the complete variable domain reads DVKVTQSSRYLVKRTGEKVFLECVQDMDHENMFWYRQDPGLGLRLIYFSYDVKMKEKGDIPEGYSVSREKKERFSLILESASTNQTSMYLCASSDGTGRNEKLFFGSGTQLSVL.

The V call is TRBV5-1, the J call TRBJ2-1, with TRBD1 identical over 7 bases. The J segment lost 5 bases and the V segment lost 4 bases, leaving 9 bases of the junction unmatched. Germline V gene sequence: CDR1 SGHRS, CDR2 YFSETQ. This CDR3 comprises 15 residues. The CDR3, as DNA: TGCGCCAGCAGCCCGCGCAGGGACAGAAACAATGAGCAGTTCTTC. It yields the protein CASSPRRDRNNEQFF.

The genes are TRBV28 and TRBJ1-4, with 7 positions matching TRBD1. Germline CDR1 MDHEN, CDR2 SYDVKM. CDR3 size: 14 residues. V trimming: 7 bases; J trimming: 8 bases; junction bases outside the gene matches: 10. The CDR3 protein is CASKLGGAREKLFF. The CDR3 bases are TGTGCCAGCAAGTTAGGGGGCGCCCGGGAAAAACTGTTTTTT.

The chain joins TRBV7-2 to TRBJ2-5; TRBD1 matches at 8 bases. The CDR3 is 13 amino acids. Germline CDR1 reads SGHTA; CDR2 reads FQGNSA. V shed 8 bases, J shed 5 bases, and the junction held 7 bases outside the gene matches. The CDR3 DNA follows: TGTGCCAGCGAAAACAGGGGGTGGGAGACCCAGTACTTC. It yields the protein CASENRGWETQYF. Full variable domain (missing parts from reference TRBV7-2 and TRBJ2-5): GAGVSQSPSNKVTEKGKDVELRCDPISGHTALYWYRQSLGQGLEFLIYFQGNSAPDKSGLPSDRFSAERTGGSVSTLTIQRTQQEDSAVYLCASENRGWETQYFGPGTRLLVL.

DNA for the CDR3: TGTGCCACCAGTGATCCTACGGGACAGGAAAAGCAGTACTTC. This encodes CATSDPTGQEKQYF. The chain couples TRBV24-1 to TRBJ2-7, with 8 bases identical to TRBD1. The junction had 8 bases not matched to a gene; V was cut back by 3 bases and J by 8 bases. The CDR3 is made up of 14 amino acids. Germline assignment: CDR1 KGHDR and CDR2 SFDVKD.

This clone has just one count. The genes are TRBV10-1 and TRBJ2-3, with D perhaps matching TRBD2 (6 bases). Trimming stripped 3 bases from V and 0 bases from J, with 13 bases between. Germline lookup yields CDR1 WNHNN and CDR2 SYGVQD (reference sequence). The CDR3 is 16 amino acids. The CDR3 DNA is TGCGCCAGCAGTGATCGGCTAGCGACTAGCACAGATACGCAGTATTTT. It is translated as CASSDRLATSTDTQYF.

The chain links TRBV14 to TRBJ2-7; 9 nucleotides agree with TRBD2. The CDR3 consists of 14 residues. The V and J ends lost 1 base and 9 bases, in that order; junction bases with no gene match: 7. The V gene's germline CDR1 is SGHDN and CDR2 FVKESK. The CDR3 nucleotides read TGTGCCAGCAGCCAAGGACTAGCGGTATGGAGGCAGTACTTC. Protein: CASSQGLAVWRQYF.

CDR3 region: CASSEQGPYYGYTF. The CDR3 nucleotides read TGTGCCAGTAGTGAACAGGGTCCGTACTATGGCTACACCTTC. This chain links TRBV19 with TRBJ1-2; possible D gene TRBD1, 6 bases. Germline V gives CDR1 LNHDA, CDR2 SQIVND (reference sequence). V was cut by 5 bases and J by 3 bases, with 13 bases left in between. The CDR3 consists of 14 residues.

V usage is TRBV9 and J usage is TRBJ2-3; 12 positions match TRBD1. The junction had 7 bases not matched to a gene; V was cut back by 2 bases and J by 0 bases. The CDR3 extends over 18 amino acids. CDR1 and CDR2 (germline): SGDLS, YYNGEE. CDR3 nucleotides: TGTGCCAGCAGCGTCACCGGGACAGGGGGCGCGAGCACAGATACGCAGTATTTT. It yields the protein CASSVTGTGGASTDTQYF.

The chain is built from TRBV15 and TRBJ1-2; no firm D call. CDR1 LNHNV and CDR2 YYDKDF come from the germline V gene (reference sequence). Trimming pared 0 bases from V and 2 bases from J, leaving 7 bases between. There are 14 residues in the CDR3. CDR3 DNA sequence: TGTGCCACCAGCAGAGAGCAACAAAACTATGGCTACACCTTC. Residues: CATSREQQNYGYTF.

This chain links TRBV18 with TRBJ2-5; perhaps TRBD2 as D (5 bases). The germline V and J ends were trimmed by 3 bases and 2 bases, with 13 bases remaining between them. The CDR3 is 15 amino acids. Germline CDR1 reads KGHSH; CDR2 reads LQKENI. Here the CDR3 reads CASSPNGKSQETQYF. CDR3 bases: TGTGCCAGCTCACCGAACGGGAAGAGTCAAGAGACCCAGTACTTC.

This chain uses TRBV6-5 with TRBJ1-2, with 9 positions matching TRBD1. Germline CDR1 and CDR2: MNHEY and SVGAGI. The CDR3 length is 14 residues. Unmatched junction bases numbered 9, after V lost 5 bases and J lost 8 bases. The CDR3 protein is CASSTGQGIGGYTF. In nucleotides, the CDR3 is TGTGCCAGCAGTACCGGACAGGGGATAGGAGGCTACACCTTC.

The rearrangement uses TRBV27 and TRBJ1-1, with a weak D call TRBD1 (5 bases). The germline CDR1 and CDR2 sequences are MNHEY and SMNVEV (reference sequence). The V and J ends lost 2 bases and 0 bases respectively, with 7 bases between them. This CDR3 comprises 14 residues. CDR3 loop: CASSLGGVNTEAFF. The CDR3 coding sequence is TGTGCCAGCAGTTTAGGAGGGGTGAACACTGAAGCTTTCTTT.

The CDR3 protein is CASSNRDSSYEQYF. CDR3 DNA: TGCGCCAGCAGCAACCGGGACAGTTCCTACGAGCAGTACTTC. The chain is built from TRBV5-1 and TRBJ2-7, with TRBD1 identical over 7 bases. The J segment lost 1 base and the V segment lost 4 bases, leaving 5 bases of the junction unmatched. The germline gives CDR1 SGHRS, CDR2 YFSETQ. The CDR3 totals 14 residues.

The chain has TRBV19 and TRBJ2-7, with 7 bases fitting TRBD1. Germline trimming cut 5 bases from V and 0 bases from J; bases unmatched to any gene: 7. The CDR3 consists of 15 residues. Germline CDR1 LNHDA, CDR2 SQIVND (reference sequence). The CDR3 DNA reads TGTGCCAGTAGTCCGGGACAGAGAGTCTCCTACGAGCAGTACTTC. Amino acids: CASSPGQRVSYEQYF.

J is TRBJ1-2 and V is TRBV30, with D perhaps matching TRBD1 (5 bases). This CDR3 has 14 residues. The germline V and J ends were trimmed by 4 bases and 8 bases, with 20 bases remaining between them. The germline V gene encodes CDR1 GTSNPN and CDR2 SVGIG (reference sequence). The CDR3 DNA follows: TGTGCCTGGATCCTAAAAGGCGGGGGTATGGGCTACACCTTC. Its protein product is CAWILKGGGMGYTF.

The genes are TRBV4-1 and TRBJ2-7; a weak D match, TRBD2 (5 bases). The CDR3 extends over 14 amino acids. CDR1 and CDR2 from the germline V gene are MGHRA and YSYEKL. The ends were cut back, 4 bases at V and 6 bases at J, with 16 bases in the middle. This CDR3 reads CASSLRDINTEQYF. CDR3 bases: TGCGCCAGCAGCCTCCGGGATATTAACACCGAGCAGTACTTC.